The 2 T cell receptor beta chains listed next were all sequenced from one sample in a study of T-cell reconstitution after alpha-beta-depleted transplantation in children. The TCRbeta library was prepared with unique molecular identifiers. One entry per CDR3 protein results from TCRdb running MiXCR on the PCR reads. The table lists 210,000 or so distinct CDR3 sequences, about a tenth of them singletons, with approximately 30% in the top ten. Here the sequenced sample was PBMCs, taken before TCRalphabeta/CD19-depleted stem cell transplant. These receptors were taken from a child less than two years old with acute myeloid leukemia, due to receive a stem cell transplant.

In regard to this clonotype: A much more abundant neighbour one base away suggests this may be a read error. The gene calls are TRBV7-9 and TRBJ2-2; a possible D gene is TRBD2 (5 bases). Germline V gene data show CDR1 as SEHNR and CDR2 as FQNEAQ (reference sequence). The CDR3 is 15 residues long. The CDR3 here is CASSLVRTRTGDLFF. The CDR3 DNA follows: TGTGCCAGCAGCTTAGTACGTACAAGGACCGGGGATCTGTTTTTT.

CDR3 sequence (DNA): TGCAGCGTTGCTCCAGGGACGAGCACAGATACGCAGTATTTT. Encoded protein: CSVAPGTSTDTQYF. The chain recombines TRBV29-1 with TRBJ2-3; D might be TRBD1 or TRBD2, each matching 5 bases. V lost 4 bases and J lost 0, with 11 bases in between. Germline V gene lookup returns CDR1 SQVTM and CDR2 ANQGSEA. The CDR3 length is 14 residues.